The present T cell receptor beta chain was sequenced within a study of T cells after somatic rescue of genetic block. The protocol was immunoSEQ multiplex PCR, while the TCRdb copy is restricted to in-frame clones and leaves out a portion. The table shows about 67,000 clones, with approximately 90% occurring only once. The V end lost 5 bases, the J end lost 6 bases, and 13 bases lay between the germline ends. This CDR3 spans 13 amino acids. Germline CDR1 SGDLS, CDR2 YYNGEE. The receptor was isolated from a middle-aged man. The chain uses TRBV9 and TRBJ2-3, with no clear D. The specimen was peripheral blood mononuclear cells (PBMCs). DNA of the CDR3: TGTGCCAGCAGTGTCGAGTTGGTTGATACGCAGTATTTT. Amino acids: CASSVELVDTQYF.